What follows is one TCR beta chain and its context. Its antigen is not identified. The sample's treatment: around 19 received Ad26.COV2.S at low or high dose, single or two shots; 5 received placebo; per-sample allocation not given. Collection of samples fell on day 63 after the first vaccine or placebo injection. Profiling relied on immunoSEQ multiplex PCR, and the TCRdb table lists in-frame clones only, not all of them. The table shows hundreds of thousands of clones, with 75% to 90% occurring only once. This entry is derived from a study of Ad26.COV2.S vaccination and SARS-CoV-2 variants. About the research overall: Each vaccinee took Ad26.COV2.S intramuscularly, once or twice 56 days apart.

Losses at the gene ends were 5 bases for V and 7 bases for J; bases not matched to a gene: 10. This CDR3 is built from 14 residues. CDR1 is SGHTA and CDR2 is FQGNSA in the germline V gene. General study results and limits: Post-vaccination breadth of spike-specific CD8+ and CD4+ T cell responses was reportedly substantial.

The chain uses TRBV7-2 and TRBJ1-2; 7 bases agree with TRBD1. This TCR was sampled from a person between 18 and 59 years old who received the Ad26.COV2.S COVID-19 vaccine or a placebo. The source material was peripheral blood, sampled in a trial of Ad26.COV2.S vaccine versus placebo. The CDR3 sequence is CASSQTGWRGGYTF. The CDR3 bases are TGTGCCAGCAGCCAGACAGGGTGGAGGGGTGGCTACACCTTC.